Listed here are 26 T cell receptor beta chains from one sample, sequenced in a study of cytomegalovirus exposure and HLA in healthy donors. Primers included in the PCR were 60 Vbeta and 13 Jbeta primers. Produced via immunoSEQ multiplex PCR; TCRdb's table is partial and in-frame only. The sample records over 100,000 clones, around 80% being singletons. The sequenced sample was PBMCs. Receptors were obtained from a man aged 25-45 years in good health and CMV-seronegative.

The rearrangement joins TRBV7-6 to TRBJ2-7; TRBD1 aligns across 12 bases. The trim removed 5 bases at V and 3 bases at J, leaving 17 bases unmatched. Germline CDR1 is SGHVS and CDR2 is FNYEAQ. This CDR3 has 19 amino acids. The CDR3, as DNA: TGTGCCAGCAGCAACGGCGGGACAGGGGGCCCCAAGGGTTTCTACGAGCAGTACTTC. Protein sequence: CASSNGGTGGPKGFYEQYF.

A note on this clone: The junction and the germline gene differ at one end; a read error may be behind it. The genes are TRBV7-9 and TRBJ2-7; D might be TRBD1 (6 bases). This CDR3 has 15 amino acids. Germline values: CDR1 SEHNR, CDR2 FQNEAQ (reference sequence). The CDR3 DNA is TGTTCCAGCAGCTTAGGTCTGGGGGCGAAACACGAGCAGTACTTC. Protein: CSSSLGLGAKHEQYF. Full variable domain (outside the CDR3, taken from reference TRBV7-9 and TRBJ2-7): DTGVSQNPRHKITKRGQNVTFRCDPISEHNRLYWYRQTLGQGPEFLTYFQNEAQLEKSRLLSDRFSAERPKGSFSTLEIQRTEQGDSAMYLCSSSLGLGAKHEQYFGPGTRLTVT.

This clone has just a few counts. J is TRBJ1-1 and V is TRBV19; D call uncertain. V was clipped by 4 bases and J by 5 bases, with 5 bases between them. The CDR3 contains 11 residues. Germline CDR1 is LNHDA and CDR2 is SQIVND (reference sequence). CDR3 coding DNA: TGTGCCAGTAGTACTCGGACTGAAGCTTTCTTT. This translates into CASSTRTEAFF.

V usage is TRBV18 and J usage is TRBJ2-2, with a tentative D call TRBD2 (5 bases). Between the trimmed V and J ends, which lost 3 bases and 6 bases, there was a span of 8 bases. There are 13 residues in the CDR3. Germline V lookup: CDR1 KGHSH, CDR2 LQKENI. CDR3 nucleotide sequence: TGTGCCAGCTCACCCGGGGTTCCCGGGGAGCTGTTTTTT. It yields the protein CASSPGVPGELFF.

V gene TRBV14 combines with J gene TRBJ1-2, with 7 positions matching TRBD1. Trimming at V came to 0 bases and at J to 13 bases, leaving 8 bases not matched to a gene. The CDR3 is 13 amino acids. Germline loops: CDR1 SGHDN, CDR2 FVKESK. The CDR3, as DNA: TGTGCCAGCAGCCAAGATTTGACAGGGCGTCGCACCTTC. Amino acid sequence: CASSQDLTGRRTF.

In this sample, this clone turned up a few times. The rearrangement uses TRBV29-1 and TRBJ2-7, with 12 bases fitting TRBD1. The CDR3 has 15 amino acids. Germline assignment: CDR1 SQVTM and CDR2 ANQGSEA. J was trimmed by 3 bases and V by 4 bases; bases with no gene match: 7. The CDR3 reads CSVGSGTGGIYEQYF. CDR3 sequence (DNA): TGCAGCGTTGGAAGCGGGACAGGGGGCATCTACGAGCAGTACTTC.

This clone was picked up a small number of times. The V call is TRBV9, the J call TRBJ2-1; 7 nucleotides agree with TRBD1. Per germline, CDR1 SGDLS and CDR2 YYNGEE. V lost 2 bases and J lost 8; bases outside the gene matches: 4. CDR3 size: 13 residues. CDR3 DNA sequence: TGTGCCAGCAGCGTTGGACAGGTGGATGAGCAGTTCTTC. Its protein product is CASSVGQVDEQFF.

This clone has just a few counts. The chain links TRBV5-1 to TRBJ2-3; 10 bases fit TRBD1. From germline, CDR1 is SGHRS and CDR2 YFSETQ. Germline trimming cut 4 bases from V and 3 bases from J; bases unmatched to any gene: 5. The CDR3 totals 15 residues. The CDR3 DNA is TGCGCCAGCAGCCCCAGACAGGGGGCAACAGATACGCAGTATTTT. This gives the protein CASSPRQGATDTQYF.

This chain joins TRBV4-3 and TRBJ2-7, with 9 positions matching TRBD2. This CDR3 is 15 amino acids long. Losses at the gene ends were 0 bases for V and 5 bases for J; bases not matched to a gene: 5. Germline V gene sequence: CDR1 LGHNA, CDR2 YSLEER. The CDR3 here is CASSQDRSGGDEQYF. As DNA, the CDR3 is TGCGCCAGCAGCCAAGATCGTAGCGGGGGTGACGAGCAGTACTTC.

This chain uses TRBV11-2 with TRBJ1-1, with no clear D. The CDR3 consists of 13 residues. CDR1 is SGHAT, CDR2 FQNNGV, per germline. V was shortened by 1 base and J by 5 bases, with 8 bases between the two germline ends. CDR3 sequence (DNA): TGTGCCAGCAGCTTAGTGGAGGGAACTGAAGCTTTCTTT. Translation gives CASSLVEGTEAFF.

The V gene is TRBV28, the J gene TRBJ1-2; TRBD1 matches at 7 bases. The ends lost 6 bases at V and 6 bases at J; junction bases unmatched: 7. CDR1 is MDHEN, CDR2 SYDVKM, per germline. This CDR3 contains 13 residues. CDR3 in amino acids: CASSPRGQNGYTF. CDR3 nucleotide sequence: TGTGCCAGCAGCCCTAGGGGGCAGAATGGCTACACCTTC.

This chain connects TRBV6-5 to TRBJ1-5; D is possibly TRBD1 (5 bases). V gave up 6 bases and J gave up 7 bases, with 19 bases separating them. CDR3 size: 15 residues. CDR1 MNHEY and CDR2 SVGAGI come from the germline V gene. The CDR3 region is CASSLQRRGGQPQHF. The DNA for the CDR3 is TGTGCCAGCAGCCTCCAAAGGAGGGGAGGGCAGCCCCAGCATTTT.

The chain links TRBV10-1 to TRBJ1-5, with unresolved D. The CDR3 runs to 13 residues. Germline assignment: CDR1 WNHNN and CDR2 SYGVQD (reference sequence). The V gene lost 4 bases and the J gene lost 7 bases, with 11 bases spanning the gap. Here the CDR3 DNA reads TGCGCCAGCAGTGGAACAGCGGGACAGCCCCAGCATTTT. It is translated as CASSGTAGQPQHF.

The CDR3 sequence: CSVVLTGSRNEQFF. The DNA of the CDR3 is TGCAGCGTTGTTCTGACAGGGAGCCGCAATGAGCAGTTCTTC. The chain employs TRBV29-1 and TRBJ2-1; 7 nucleotides line up with TRBD1. Germline-derived CDR1 and CDR2 are SQVTM and ANQGSEA. This CDR3 region has 14 residues. Losses at the gene ends were 4 bases for V and 6 bases for J; bases not matched to a gene: 9.

The V call is TRBV5-4, the J call TRBJ1-2, with 7 bases aligning to TRBD1. The germline CDR1 and CDR2 sequences are SGHNT and YYREEE (reference sequence). The CDR3 covers 15 residues. The ends lost 1 base at V and 6 bases at J; junction bases unmatched: 9. CDR3 sequence: CASSLKGARPDGYTF. The CDR3 region has the DNA TGTGCCAGCAGCTTGAAGGGGGCCCGACCAGATGGCTACACCTTC.

The chain carries TRBV6-4 and TRBJ2-2; D gene uncertain. V dropped 8 bases and J dropped 5 bases, with 12 bases sitting between them. The germline CDR1 and CDR2 sequences are MRHNA and SNTAGT. The CDR3 is made up of 13 amino acids. The CDR3 reads CASQNPPTGELFF. CDR3 DNA sequence: TGTGCCAGCCAGAATCCCCCTACCGGGGAGCTGTTTTTT.

Comments on this clone: The final CDR3 position lacks the conserved phenylalanine or tryptophan, pointing to a likely read error. The limits of the CDR3 on the DNA are not certain, so only TCRdb's listed CDR3 is given. The chain uses TRBV19 and TRBJ1-1. Germline loops: CDR1 LNHDA, CDR2 SQIVND (reference sequence). The CDR3 region is 9 residues in length, termini included. The CDR3 loop is CASSIDRWE.

The rearrangement uses TRBV11-1 and TRBJ2-7, with 8 bases identical to TRBD1. Trimming cost V 6 bases and J 4 bases; bases outside gene matches: 11. Germline V gives CDR1 SGHAT, CDR2 FQDESV (reference sequence). This CDR3 spans 15 amino acids. The CDR3 loop is CASSSRGPGSYEQYF. The CDR3 DNA reads TGTGCCAGCAGTTCCAGGGGGCCAGGCAGTTACGAGCAGTACTTC.

Points on this clone: The junction does not match germline at one end; this may be a read error. The chain links TRBV28 to TRBJ2-6; tentatively, D is TRBD1 (5 bases). Germline V gives CDR1 MDHEN, CDR2 SYDVKM. The CDR3 contains 18 residues. In nucleotides, the CDR3 is TGTGCCAGCAAAAAAAAGGCTGGCCCTTCCCCTGGGGCCAACGGCCTGACTTTC. This codes for CASKKKAGPSPGANGLTF.

The chain uses TRBV4-3 and TRBJ1-1; no clear D. This CDR3 contains 13 residues. The germline V gene has CDR1 LGHNA and CDR2 YSLEER. V lost 2 bases to trimming and J lost 5 bases, with 9 bases between them. CDR3 coding DNA: TGCGCCAGCAGCCAAACACGTGGTACTGAAGCTTTCTTT. This sequence encodes CASSQTRGTEAFF.

The CDR3 region is CASSITGSTNEKLFF. The CDR3 DNA follows: TGTGCCAGCAGCATCACAGGGTCGACTAATGAAAAACTGTTTTTT. The chain has TRBV11-2 and TRBJ1-4; maybe TRBD1 (6 bases). Germline CDR1 SGHAT, CDR2 FQNNGV. This CDR3 spans 15 amino acids. The germline V and J ends were trimmed by 5 bases and 2 bases, with 12 bases remaining between them.

This CDR3 is CASSTRDTSYEQYF. The CDR3, as DNA: TGTGCCAGCAGCACCCGGGACACCTCCTACGAGCAGTACTTC. The V and J genes are TRBV7-8 and TRBJ2-7, with D possibly being TRBD1 (6 bases). CDR1 is SGHVS and CDR2 is FQNEAQ in the germline V gene. The CDR3 length is 14 residues. The ends were cut back, 5 bases at V and 0 bases at J, with 11 bases in the middle.

Remarks on this clone: An end of the junction does not agree with germline; a read error may underlie this. This sequence joins TRBV20-1 and TRBJ2-1, with 10 nucleotides matching TRBD2. The germline gives CDR1 DFQATT, CDR2 SNEGSKA (reference sequence). CDR3 length: 10 amino acids. CDR3 DNA: TGCAGTGCAAGGGGGAGCGGGGGGGTCTTC. This translates into CSARGSGGVF.

The V gene is TRBV29-1, the J gene TRBJ1-2; 7 bases are shared with TRBD1. CDR1 SQVTM and CDR2 ANQGSEA come from the germline V gene. V gave up 3 bases and J gave up 3 bases; unmatched junction bases: 10. The CDR3 extends over 15 amino acids. The CDR3 DNA follows: TGCAGCGTTGATGGGGCCTTTACAGGGGACTATGGCTACACCTTC. This translates into CSVDGAFTGDYGYTF.

This chain links TRBV2 with TRBJ1-5; D is unclear. The CDR3 sequence is 15 residues long. Germline V lookup: CDR1 SNHLY, CDR2 FYNNEI. Trimming pared 6 bases from V and 3 bases from J, leaving 15 bases between. The CDR3 region has the DNA TGTGCCAGCAGGCGGGGTTCAGGTCTCAATCAGCCCCAGCATTTT. Amino acids: CASRRGSGLNQPQHF. Full variable domain (outside the CDR3, taken from reference TRBV2 and TRBJ1-5): EPEVTQTPSHQVTQMGQEVILRCVPISNHLYFYWYRQILGQKVEFLVSFYNNEISEKSEIFDDQFSVERPDGSNFTLKIRSTKLEDSAMYFCASRRGSGLNQPQHFGDGTRLSIL.

This clone was counted a few times. The rearrangement links TRBV18 to TRBJ2-7, with 9 bases lining up with TRBD1. The CDR3 contains 15 residues. Germline assignment: CDR1 KGHSH and CDR2 LQKENI. The J segment lost 3 bases and the V segment lost 3 bases, leaving 6 bases of the junction unmatched. This CDR3 reads CASSPTPGQGYEQYF. As DNA, the CDR3 is TGTGCCAGCTCACCTACTCCGGGACAGGGCTACGAGCAGTACTTC.